This TCR beta chain was captured in a study of cytomegalovirus exposure and HLA in healthy donors. Study-wide context: An earlier analysis found 110 million or so unique TCR beta sequences from 150 million to 200 million T cells. A data release that came early held roughly 90 million unique TCRs from HLA-typed donors.

The V and J ends lost 0 bases and 10 bases respectively, with 8 bases between them. The germline CDR1 and CDR2 sequences are SGHRS and YFSETQ. This CDR3 has 12 residues. Points on this clone: Antigen: not known.

General study results and limits: There were several of the most significant clusters that appeared linked to common viral pathogens in a later analysis.

While unrecorded immune exposures were likely, the donors were nominally healthy when sampled. With 60 Vbeta and 13 Jbeta primers, the PCR was carried out. The table came from immunoSEQ multiplex PCR; TCRdb's copy has only in-frame clones and leaves some out. Of about 100,000 clones detected, 60% to 80% appear once; the ten largest clones hold 5.8%. What was sequenced was PBMCs. This clonotype originated in a man in his sixties in good health and CMV-seropositive. V and J are TRBV5-1 and TRBJ2-1; possible D gene TRBD2, 6 bases. The CDR3 is CASSLDLAEQFF. The DNA for the CDR3 is TGCGCCAGCAGCTTGGACCTAGCGGAGCAGTTCTTC.